The 30 T cell receptor beta chains in this list originate from one sample, sequenced in a study of identifying expanded T cells in peripheral blood. The protocol was immunoSEQ multiplex PCR, while the TCRdb copy is restricted to in-frame clones and leaves out a portion. The sample consists of approximately 63,000 clones, around 87% of them appearing once. Sequenced input: blood. The receptors stem from a person between 18 and 70 years old in good health.

The chain joins TRBV18 to TRBJ2-7; 11 positions match TRBD1. V gave up 2 bases and J gave up 2 bases; unmatched junction bases: 2. The CDR3 covers 15 residues. The germline V gene encodes CDR1 KGHSH and CDR2 LQKENI. The CDR3 reads CASSPMGQGAYEQYF. The CDR3 DNA is TGTGCCAGCTCACCAATGGGACAGGGGGCCTACGAGCAGTACTTC.

The chain is built from TRBV5-8 and TRBJ1-3; 7 bases match TRBD1. This CDR3 has 15 residues. Germline trimming cut 4 bases from V and 4 bases from J; bases unmatched to any gene: 8. CDR1 and CDR2 from the germline V gene are SGHTS and YDEGEE. The CDR3 sequence is CASSRQGVAGNTIYF. CDR3 sequence (DNA): TGTGCCAGCAGCCGACAGGGAGTGGCCGGAAACACCATATATTTT.

This clone was picked up one time. This rearrangement joins TRBV5-6 to TRBJ2-7; unclear D gene. CDR3 length equals 11 residues. V lost 0 bases and J lost 3, with 1 base in between. CDR1 and CDR2 (germline): SGHDT, YYEEEE. The DNA for the CDR3 is TGTGCCAGCAGCTTGGACTACGAGCAGTACTTC. Its protein is CASSLDYEQYF.

This chain uses TRBV20-1 with TRBJ2-7; no clear D gene. Germline CDR1 is DFQATT and CDR2 is SNEGSKA (reference sequence). There are 10 residues in the CDR3. V was shortened by 3 bases and J by 5 bases, with 5 bases between the two germline ends. The CDR3 spells CSASLNEQYF. In DNA form, the CDR3 reads TGCAGTGCTAGTCTGAACGAGCAGTACTTC.

The chain uses TRBV6-1 and TRBJ1-4; D not resolved. The V end lost 10 bases, the J end lost 5 bases, and 11 bases lay between the germline ends. CDR3 length equals 12 residues. Germline V gives CDR1 MNHNS, CDR2 SASEGT. Written as DNA, the CDR3 is TGTGCCACCAGACAAAGGAATGAAAAACTGTTTTTT. It is translated as CATRQRNEKLFF.

The CDR3 here is CASRLTGGYNEQFF. DNA of the CDR3: TGTGCCAGCAGATTGACAGGGGGCTACAATGAGCAGTTCTTC. The chain links TRBV6-5 to TRBJ2-1, with 9 positions matching TRBD1. CDR1 MNHEY and CDR2 SVGAGI come from the germline V gene. Losses at the gene ends were 6 bases for V and 3 bases for J; bases not matched to a gene: 3. The CDR3 consists of 14 residues.

This clone was recorded only once. The chain couples TRBV27 to TRBJ2-7; 8 bases fit TRBD1. This CDR3 is 15 amino acids long. The V segment lost 5 bases and the J segment 5 bases; nucleotides outside the gene matches: 11. The germline gives CDR1 MNHEY, CDR2 SMNVEV (reference sequence). The CDR3 DNA is TGTGCCAGCAGTCCCCGGACAGGGTTGGTCCACGAGCAGTACTTC. As protein: CASSPRTGLVHEQYF.

The CDR3 is CASSTDRVTPLHF. The DNA of the CDR3 is TGTGCCAGCAGCACGGACAGGGTGACACCCCTCCACTTT. This chain links TRBV5-4 with TRBJ1-6; the match to TRBD1 covers 8 bases. Germline loops: CDR1 SGHNT, CDR2 YYREEE (reference sequence). The CDR3 length is 13 residues. V lost 4 bases to trimming and J lost 11 bases; unmatched junction nucleotides: 5. The whole variable domain, remainder taken from reference TRBV5-4 and TRBJ1-6, is ETGVTQSPTHLIKTRGQQVTLRCSSQSGHNTVSWYQQALGQGPQFIFQYYREEENGRGNFPPRFSGLQFPNYSSELNVNALELDDSALYLCASSTDRVTPLHFGNGTRLTVT.

J is TRBJ2-7 and V is TRBV5-1; D is perhaps TRBD1 or TRBD2 (5 bases each). Trimming removed 1 base from V and 0 bases from J, with 8 bases in between. CDR1 and CDR2 (germline): SGHRS, YFSETQ. CDR3 size: 14 residues. CDR3 sequence (DNA): TGCGCCAGCAGCTTGCCAGGGAGCTCCTACGAGCAGTACTTC. Residues: CASSLPGSSYEQYF. Complete variable domain (other parts from reference TRBV5-1 and TRBJ2-7): KAGVTQTPRYLIKTRGQQVTLSCSPISGHRSVSWYQQTPGQGLQFLFEYFSETQRNKGNFPGRFSGRQFSNSRSEMNVSTLELGDSALYLCASSLPGSSYEQYFGPGTRLTVT.

The CDR3 sequence: CASSESRMDRMNTGELFF. CDR3 nucleotide sequence: TGCGCCAGCAGTGAGTCGAGGATGGACAGAATGAACACCGGGGAGCTGTTTTTT. The chain uses TRBV10-1 and TRBJ2-2; D is possibly TRBD1 (6 bases). Germline values: CDR1 WNHNN, CDR2 SYGVQD (reference sequence). Trimming removed 0 bases at V and 1 base at J, with 15 bases between. This CDR3 is built from 18 residues.

The chain recombines TRBV5-1 with TRBJ1-4; a weak D match, TRBD1 (6 bases). Germline loops: CDR1 SGHRS, CDR2 YFSETQ. V was clipped by 1 base and J by 4 bases, with 14 bases between them. The CDR3 consists of 16 residues. CDR3: CASSLLAGADNEKLFF. As DNA, the CDR3 is TGCGCCAGCAGCTTGCTGGCAGGGGCTGATAATGAAAAACTGTTTTTT. Using reference TRBV5-1 and TRBJ1-4 for the parts outside the CDR3, the full variable domain is KAGVTQTPRYLIKTRGQQVTLSCSPISGHRSVSWYQQTPGQGLQFLFEYFSETQRNKGNFPGRFSGRQFSNSRSEMNVSTLELGDSALYLCASSLLAGADNEKLFFGSGTQLSVL.

The J gene is TRBJ1-5, the V gene TRBV6-6; 8 bases map to TRBD1. V lost 7 bases and J lost 7; bases outside the gene matches: 15. CDR3 size: 16 residues. Germline loops: CDR1 MNHNY, CDR2 SVGAGI (reference sequence). The CDR3 DNA reads TGTGCCAGCAACAGCCGACAGGGGTCGATCACCCAGCCCCAGCATTTT. This encodes CASNSRQGSITQPQHF.

The V and J genes are TRBV5-1 and TRBJ2-3; 10 bases are shared with TRBD2. This CDR3 is built from 16 residues. Germline CDR1 is SGHRS and CDR2 is YFSETQ. Unmatched junction bases numbered 9, after V lost 3 bases and J lost 5 bases. The CDR3 spells CASSSGAAGGLDTQYF. The CDR3, as DNA: TGCGCCAGCAGCTCGGGGGCAGCGGGAGGGCTAGATACGCAGTATTTT. Full variable domain (rest looked up from reference TRBV5-1 and TRBJ2-3): KAGVTQTPRYLIKTRGQQVTLSCSPISGHRSVSWYQQTPGQGLQFLFEYFSETQRNKGNFPGRFSGRQFSNSRSEMNVSTLELGDSALYLCASSSGAAGGLDTQYFGPGTRLTVL.

CDR3 nucleotide sequence: TGTGCCAGCAGCCCCGGGCAGCTAATCTATGGCTACACCTTC. This translates into CASSPGQLIYGYTF. The rearrangement links TRBV9 to TRBJ1-2; no clear D gene. The CDR3 loop spans 14 amino acids. Germline CDR1 and CDR2: SGDLS and YYNGEE. V was pared by 4 bases and J by 4 bases, with 14 bases between.

The V gene is TRBV19, the J gene TRBJ1-2, with D maybe TRBD1 (6 bases). The V end lost 6 bases, the J end lost 7 bases, and 18 bases lay between the germline ends. The CDR3 covers 14 residues. Germline assignment: CDR1 LNHDA and CDR2 SQIVND (reference sequence). The CDR3 DNA is TGTGCCAGTAGCCCACAGGGAGAAAGAGGTGGCTACACCTTC. Translation: CASSPQGERGGYTF.

This clone was observed a single time. CDR3 region: CASSQGQRYEQYF. DNA for the CDR3: TGTGCCAGCAGCCAGGGACAGCGCTACGAGCAGTACTTC. The V gene is TRBV28, the J gene TRBJ2-7; 7 bases are shared with TRBD1. V dropped 6 bases and J dropped 3; count of bases not matched to a gene: 5. Germline CDR1 reads MDHEN; CDR2 reads SYDVKM. This CDR3 has 13 residues.

The gene calls are TRBV11-2 and TRBJ2-7, with D uncertain. V lost 5 bases and J lost 4, with 9 bases in between. The germline V gene has CDR1 SGHAT and CDR2 FQNNGV. The CDR3 is made up of 12 amino acids. DNA of the CDR3: TGTGCCAGCAGCCCCCGGAGATACGAGCAGTACTTC. Encoded protein: CASSPRRYEQYF.

The V call is TRBV28, the J call TRBJ2-2; tentative D call: TRBD1 (6 bases). The CDR3 is made up of 15 amino acids. The germline V gene has CDR1 MDHEN and CDR2 SYDVKM. Trimming left V 3 bases short and J 3 bases short, with 11 bases between. CDR3 amino acids: CASSLGDRHTGELFF. In DNA form, the CDR3 reads TGTGCCAGCAGTTTGGGAGACAGGCACACCGGGGAGCTGTTTTTT.

The chain uses TRBV2 and TRBJ2-7; possible D gene TRBD1, 5 bases. From germline, CDR1 is SNHLY and CDR2 FYNNEI. This CDR3 contains 14 residues. Trimming cost V 3 bases and J 5 bases, with 14 bases left between them. The CDR3 DNA reads TGTGCCAGCAGTGACTGGTCAGGGAAAAACGAGCAGTACTTC. Amino acids: CASSDWSGKNEQYF. The entire variable domain, with the rest obtained from reference TRBV2 and TRBJ2-7, is as follows: EPEVTQTPSHQVTQMGQEVILRCVPISNHLYFYWYRQILGQKVEFLVSFYNNEISEKSEIFDDQFSVERPDGSNFTLKIRSTKLEDSAMYFCASSDWSGKNEQYFGPGTRLTVT.

DNA of the CDR3: TGTGCCAGCAGTTTATCGGGACTCGATGGCTACACCTTC. Its protein is CASSLSGLDGYTF. This rearrangement joins TRBV28 to TRBJ1-2, with D perhaps TRBD1 (5 bases). Germline V gene sequence: CDR1 MDHEN, CDR2 SYDVKM. With 1 base removed from V and 6 bases from J, the gap between germline ends came to 9 bases. This CDR3 comprises 13 residues.

This sequence joins TRBV7-8 and TRBJ2-5; no firm D call. V was shortened by 6 bases and J by 1 base, with 9 bases between the two germline ends. CDR1 and CDR2 from the germline V gene are SGHVS and FQNEAQ. This CDR3 contains 13 residues. CDR3 in DNA: TGTGCCAGCAGTAGGGCGTCCCAAGAGACCCAGTACTTC. Translating gives CASSRASQETQYF.

V gene TRBV15 combines with J gene TRBJ2-1, with D hard to call. Germline-derived CDR1 and CDR2 are LNHNV and YYDKDF (reference sequence). V was clipped by 4 bases and J by 6 bases, with 10 bases between them. The CDR3 is made up of 13 amino acids. The CDR3 nucleotides read TGTGCCACCAGCATAGAAACAGTCAATGAGCAGTTCTTC. As protein: CATSIETVNEQFF.

Concerning this clone: One end of the junction is discordant with germline, which a read error may explain. The chain links TRBV30 to TRBJ2-4; TRBD1 matches at 9 bases. Germline assignment: CDR1 GTSNPN and CDR2 SVGIG (reference sequence). This CDR3 contains 12 residues. CDR3 nucleotides: TGTGCCTGGAGTCCCGGACAGGGGCGTTTAGACTTC. Translating gives CAWSPGQGRLDF.

The chain uses TRBV28 and TRBJ1-5, with 8 bases matching TRBD1. Germline CDR1 is MDHEN and CDR2 is SYDVKM. This CDR3 contains 18 residues. With 6 bases clipped from V and 3 bases from J, the junction kept 16 bases outside the gene matches. The CDR3 protein is CASSRRPKAGGVNQPQHF. Here the CDR3 DNA reads TGTGCCAGCAGCCGAAGGCCGAAAGCAGGGGGCGTCAATCAGCCCCAGCATTTT.

This chain uses TRBV7-2 with TRBJ2-3; D possibly uses TRBD1 or TRBD2 (5 bases each). The CDR3 spans 13 residues. CDR1 is SGHTA and CDR2 is FQGNSA in the germline V gene. The ends were cut back, 3 bases at V and 5 bases at J, with 9 bases in the middle. DNA for the CDR3: TGTGCCAGCAGCTTGGGGGACCAAGATACGCAGTATTTT. Its protein product is CASSLGDQDTQYF.

The chain uses TRBV10-3 and TRBJ2-3, with D possibly being TRBD1 or TRBD2 (6 bases each). From germline, CDR1 is ENHRY and CDR2 SYGVKD. Trimming pared 3 bases from V and 5 bases from J, leaving 21 bases between. The CDR3 runs to 17 residues. The CDR3 sequence is CAISDRALGGLEDTQYF. In DNA form, the CDR3 reads TGTGCCATCAGTGACCGGGCGTTGGGGGGCCTTGAAGATACGCAGTATTTT.

V gene TRBV7-2 combines with J gene TRBJ2-7, with 9 nucleotides matching TRBD2. The CDR3 is 15 amino acids. Per the germline V gene, CDR1 is SGHTA and CDR2 is FQGNSA. The V gene end was trimmed by 5 bases and the J gene end by 2 bases; junction bases not matched to a gene: 7. Written as DNA, the CDR3 is TGTGCCAGCAGCCAAGCGGGAGGCCTTACCTACGAGCAGTACTTC. It translates to CASSQAGGLTYEQYF.

The rearrangement uses TRBV10-3 and TRBJ2-1; 7 bases align to TRBD1. Looked up from germline, CDR1 is ENHRY and CDR2 is SYGVKD. CDR3 length equals 16 residues. V dropped 6 bases and J dropped 1; count of bases not matched to a gene: 9. The CDR3 spells CAIRYLTGNSYNEQFF. CDR3 sequence (DNA): TGTGCCATCAGGTACTTGACAGGGAATTCCTACAATGAGCAGTTCTTC.

The chain is built from TRBV7-9 and TRBJ2-2; D gene uncertain. CDR1 SEHNR and CDR2 FQNEAQ come from the germline V gene (reference sequence). The ends were cut back, 1 base at V and 6 bases at J, with 9 bases in the middle. This CDR3 has 14 amino acids. This CDR3 reads CASSLGLSAGELFF. In nucleotides, the CDR3 is TGTGCCAGCAGCTTAGGGCTGTCGGCCGGGGAGCTGTTTTTT.

The chain joins TRBV5-1 to TRBJ1-4, with D unclear. Deletions cut 1 base from V and 5 bases from J, with 6 bases between. This CDR3 comprises 13 residues. Germline values: CDR1 SGHRS, CDR2 YFSETQ. CDR3 DNA sequence: TGCGCCAGCAGCTTGACAGAGAATGAAAAACTGTTTTTT. Translation: CASSLTENEKLFF.